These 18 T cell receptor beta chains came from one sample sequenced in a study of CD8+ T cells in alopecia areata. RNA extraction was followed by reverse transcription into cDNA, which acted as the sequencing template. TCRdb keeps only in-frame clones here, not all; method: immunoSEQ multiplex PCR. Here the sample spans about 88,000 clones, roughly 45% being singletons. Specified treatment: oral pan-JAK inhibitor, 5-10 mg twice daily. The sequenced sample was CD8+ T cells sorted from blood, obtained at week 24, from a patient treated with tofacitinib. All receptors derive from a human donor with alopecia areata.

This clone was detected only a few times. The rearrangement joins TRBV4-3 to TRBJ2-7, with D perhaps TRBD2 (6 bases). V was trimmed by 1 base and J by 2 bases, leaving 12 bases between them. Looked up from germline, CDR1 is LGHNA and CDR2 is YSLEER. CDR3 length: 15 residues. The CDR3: CASSQAPGATYEQYF. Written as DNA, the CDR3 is TGCGCCAGCAGCCAAGCTCCGGGAGCTACCTACGAGCAGTACTTC.

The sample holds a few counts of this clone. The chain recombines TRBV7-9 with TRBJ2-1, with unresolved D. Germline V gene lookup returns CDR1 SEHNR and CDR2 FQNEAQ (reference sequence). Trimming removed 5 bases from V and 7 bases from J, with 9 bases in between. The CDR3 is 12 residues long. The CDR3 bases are TGTGCCAGCAGCCCTCTTACGAATGAGCAGTTCTTC. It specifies CASSPLTNEQFF.

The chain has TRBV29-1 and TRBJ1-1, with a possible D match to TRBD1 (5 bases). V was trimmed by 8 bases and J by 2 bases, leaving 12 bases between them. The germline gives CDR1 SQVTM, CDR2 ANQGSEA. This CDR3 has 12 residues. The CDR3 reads CSSCQGNTEAFF. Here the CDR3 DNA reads TGCAGCAGCTGCCAGGGCAACACTGAAGCTTTCTTT.

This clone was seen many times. CDR3 sequence: CASRFASGGLYNEQFF. In DNA form, the CDR3 reads TGTGCCAGCAGATTTGCTAGCGGGGGTTTATACAATGAGCAGTTCTTC. This sequence joins TRBV27 and TRBJ2-1; 10 nucleotides line up with TRBD2. Germline values: CDR1 MNHEY, CDR2 SMNVEV (reference sequence). This CDR3 is 16 amino acids long. V shed 6 bases, J shed 4 bases, and the junction held 9 bases outside the gene matches.

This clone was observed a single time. CDR3 sequence reads: CASSQRSQSTEAFF. DNA for the CDR3: TGCGCCAGCAGCCAACGCTCACAGTCCACTGAAGCTTTCTTT. The rearrangement uses TRBV4-3 and TRBJ1-1; D gene uncertain. Germline lookup yields CDR1 LGHNA and CDR2 YSLEER. CDR3 length equals 14 residues. Trimming cost V 2 bases and J 4 bases, with 11 bases left between them.

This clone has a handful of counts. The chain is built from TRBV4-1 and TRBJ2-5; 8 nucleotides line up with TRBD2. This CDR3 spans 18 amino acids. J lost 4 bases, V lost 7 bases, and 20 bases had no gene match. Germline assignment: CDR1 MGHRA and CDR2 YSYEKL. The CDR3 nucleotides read TGCGCCAGCACCCTCAAGGAGAAGACGGGAGGGGACGGAGAGACCCAGTACTTC. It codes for CASTLKEKTGGDGETQYF.

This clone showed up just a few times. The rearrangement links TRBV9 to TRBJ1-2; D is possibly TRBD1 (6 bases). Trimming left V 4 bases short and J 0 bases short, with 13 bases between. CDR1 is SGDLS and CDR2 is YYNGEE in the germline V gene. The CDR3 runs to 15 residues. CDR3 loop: CASSPDWTANYGYTF. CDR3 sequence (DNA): TGTGCCAGCAGCCCCGACTGGACAGCTAACTATGGCTACACCTTC.

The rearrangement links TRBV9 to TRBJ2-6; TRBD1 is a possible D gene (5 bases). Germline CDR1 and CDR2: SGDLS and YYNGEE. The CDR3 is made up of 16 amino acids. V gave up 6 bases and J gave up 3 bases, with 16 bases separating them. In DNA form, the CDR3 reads TGTGCCAGCAAAGACAGCTCCCGTCTTGGGGCCAACGTCCTGACTTTC. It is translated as CASKDSSRLGANVLTF.

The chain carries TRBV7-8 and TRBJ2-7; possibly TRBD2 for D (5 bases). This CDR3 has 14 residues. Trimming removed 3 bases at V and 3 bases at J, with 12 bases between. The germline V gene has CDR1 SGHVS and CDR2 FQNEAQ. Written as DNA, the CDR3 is TGTGCCAGCAGCTTTACCAGCGGTTACTACGAGCAGTACTTC. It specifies CASSFTSGYYEQYF.

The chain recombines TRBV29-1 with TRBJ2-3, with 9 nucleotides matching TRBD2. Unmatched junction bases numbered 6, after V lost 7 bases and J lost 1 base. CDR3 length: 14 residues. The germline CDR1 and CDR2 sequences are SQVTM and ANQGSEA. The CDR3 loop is CSARLAEGTDTQYF. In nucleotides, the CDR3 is TGCAGCGCTCGACTAGCGGAAGGCACAGATACGCAGTATTTT.

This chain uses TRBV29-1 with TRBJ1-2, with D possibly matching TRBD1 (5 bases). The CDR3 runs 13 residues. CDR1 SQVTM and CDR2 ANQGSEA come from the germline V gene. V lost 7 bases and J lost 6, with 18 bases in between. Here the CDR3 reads CSGGPGTEHGYTF. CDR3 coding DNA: TGCAGCGGGGGCCCCGGGACGGAGCATGGCTACACCTTC.

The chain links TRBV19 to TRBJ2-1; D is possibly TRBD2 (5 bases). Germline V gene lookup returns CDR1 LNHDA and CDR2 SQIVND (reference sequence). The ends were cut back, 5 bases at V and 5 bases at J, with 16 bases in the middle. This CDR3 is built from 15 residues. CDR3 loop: CASSLTPDFNNEQFF. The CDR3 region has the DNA TGTGCCAGTAGTTTAACCCCGGACTTTAACAATGAGCAGTTCTTC.

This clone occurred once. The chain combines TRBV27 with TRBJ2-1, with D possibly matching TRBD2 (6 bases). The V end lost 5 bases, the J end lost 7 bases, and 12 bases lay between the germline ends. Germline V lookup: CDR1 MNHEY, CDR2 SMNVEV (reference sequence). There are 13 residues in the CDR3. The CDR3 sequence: CASSPPSANEQFF. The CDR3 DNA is TGTGCCAGCAGTCCCCCTAGCGCGAATGAGCAGTTCTTC.

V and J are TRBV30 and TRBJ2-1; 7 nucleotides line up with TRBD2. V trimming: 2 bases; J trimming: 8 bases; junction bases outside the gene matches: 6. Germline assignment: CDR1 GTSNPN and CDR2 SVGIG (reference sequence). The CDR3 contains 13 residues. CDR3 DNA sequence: TGTGCCTGGAGTCCTTTCGCGGGGGATGAGCAGTTCTTC. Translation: CAWSPFAGDEQFF.

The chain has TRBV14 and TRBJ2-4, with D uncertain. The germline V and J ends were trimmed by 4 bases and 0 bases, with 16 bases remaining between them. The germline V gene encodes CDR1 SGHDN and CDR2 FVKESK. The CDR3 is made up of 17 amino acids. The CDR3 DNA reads TGTGCCAGCAGCCCGGGTCTCGGAAAACTAGCCAAAAACATTCAGTACTTC. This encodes CASSPGLGKLAKNIQYF.

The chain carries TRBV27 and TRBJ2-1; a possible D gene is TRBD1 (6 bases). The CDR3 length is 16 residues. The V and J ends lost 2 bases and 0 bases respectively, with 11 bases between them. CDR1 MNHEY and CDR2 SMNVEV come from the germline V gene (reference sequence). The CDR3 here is CASSLRRTASYNEQFF. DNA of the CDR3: TGTGCCAGCAGTTTAAGGCGGACAGCCTCCTACAATGAGCAGTTCTTC.

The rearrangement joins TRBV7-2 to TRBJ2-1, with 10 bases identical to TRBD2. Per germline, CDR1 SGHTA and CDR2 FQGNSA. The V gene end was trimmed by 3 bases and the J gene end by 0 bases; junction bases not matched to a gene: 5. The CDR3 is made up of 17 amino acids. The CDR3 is CASSFSSGRDSYNEQFF. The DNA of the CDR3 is TGTGCCAGCAGCTTTTCCAGCGGGAGGGACTCCTACAATGAGCAGTTCTTC.

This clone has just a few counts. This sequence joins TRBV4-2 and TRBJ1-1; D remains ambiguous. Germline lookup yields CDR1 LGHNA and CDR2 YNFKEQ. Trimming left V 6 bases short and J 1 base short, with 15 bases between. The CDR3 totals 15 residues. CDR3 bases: TGTGCCAGCAGTCCCAAGTCACCGCCGAACACTGAAGCTTTCTTT. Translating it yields CASSPKSPPNTEAFF.